The 30 T cell receptor beta chains listed next were all sequenced from one sample in a study of control samples from healthy donors and cancer patients. The method was immunoSEQ multiplex PCR; TCRdb's version includes in-frame clones alone and lacks a portion of them. The data show roughly 130,000 clones, with 80% to 95% seen just once and 8.6% held by the top ten. The sample taken for sequencing was blood. Receptors originate from a man aged 18 to 29 in good health.

This clone was seen only once. V usage is TRBV5-1 and J usage is TRBJ1-1; a possible D gene is TRBD1 (5 bases). CDR3 size: 18 residues. Germline loops: CDR1 SGHRS, CDR2 YFSETQ. Trimming pared 4 bases from V and 0 bases from J, leaving 22 bases between. Here the CDR3 DNA reads TGCGCCAGCAGCCTGTTTGGGGCAGTGACCCATCTGAACACTGAAGCTTTCTTT. Protein sequence: CASSLFGAVTHLNTEAFF.

The chain combines TRBV7-3 with TRBJ2-5; D call uncertain. The CDR3 spans 17 residues. Germline lookup yields CDR1 SGHTA and CDR2 FQGTGA. Trimming pared 0 bases from V and 4 bases from J, leaving 18 bases between. This CDR3 is CASSLTHPPAHRETQYF. The CDR3 region has the DNA TGTGCCAGCAGCTTAACACATCCTCCAGCCCATCGAGAGACCCAGTACTTC.

V is TRBV15 and J is TRBJ2-2, with a weak D call TRBD1 (6 bases). The CDR3 is 18 amino acids. Trimming stripped 5 bases from V and 4 bases from J, with 23 bases between. Germline CDR1 and CDR2: LNHNV and YYDKDF (reference sequence). In DNA, the CDR3 is TGTGCCACCAGCGGGCCGAGGGTACAGGGTACGATCACCGGGGAGCTGTTTTTT. As protein: CATSGPRVQGTITGELFF. Complete variable domain (other parts from reference TRBV15 and TRBJ2-2): DAMVIQNPRYQVTQFGKPVTLSCSQTLNHNVMYWYQQKSSQAPKLLFHYYDKDFNNEADTPDNFQSRRPNTSFCFLDIRSPGLGDTAMYLCATSGPRVQGTITGELFFGEGSRLTVL.

CDR3 sequence reads: CASSDRTSAAYEQYF. The DNA of the CDR3 is TGTGCCAGCAGTGATAGGACTAGCGCAGCCTACGAGCAGTACTTC. V gene TRBV2 combines with J gene TRBJ2-7, with TRBD2 matching 9 bases. The germline V gene has CDR1 SNHLY and CDR2 FYNNEI. The length of the CDR3 is 15 residues. V gave up 3 bases and J gave up 2 bases; unmatched junction bases: 5.

The chain links TRBV3-1 (or the pseudogene TRBV3-2) to TRBJ1-5; tentatively, D is TRBD1 (5 bases). Trimming took off 1 base at V and 6 bases at J, with 10 bases between the two ends. Germline CDR1 reads LGHDT; CDR2 reads YNNKEL (reference sequence). The CDR3 is made up of 14 amino acids. This CDR3 is CASSQAREGQPQHF. The CDR3 DNA sequence: TGTGCCAGCAGCCAAGCCAGGGAAGGTCAGCCCCAGCATTTT.

V and J are TRBV9 and TRBJ1-1; 8 nucleotides agree with TRBD1. The CDR3 has 15 residues. CDR1 is SGDLS, CDR2 YYNGEE, per germline. The V segment lost 3 bases and the J segment 2 bases; nucleotides outside the gene matches: 6. The DNA for the CDR3 is TGTGCCAGCAGCGCGATGACAGGGGTTAACACTGAAGCTTTCTTT. Residues: CASSAMTGVNTEAFF.

The chain links TRBV7-9 to TRBJ1-1; D unclear. Trimming removed 5 bases from V and 5 bases from J, with 9 bases in between. CDR1 and CDR2 from the germline V gene are SEHNR and FQNEAQ (reference sequence). The CDR3 sequence is 12 residues long. Written as DNA, the CDR3 is TGTGCCAGCAGCGGTGGGAGGACTGAAGCTTTCTTT. Amino acids: CASSGGRTEAFF.

V usage is TRBV6-4 and J usage is TRBJ1-2; D gene uncertain. The CDR3 totals 15 residues. Trimming stripped 4 bases from V and 4 bases from J, with 16 bases between. Germline V gene lookup returns CDR1 MRHNA and CDR2 SNTAGT. CDR3 region: CASSGDSAGFYGYTF. The CDR3 bases are TGTGCCAGCAGTGGGGATTCTGCAGGTTTCTATGGCTACACCTTC.

This chain connects TRBV30 to TRBJ1-1; D may be TRBD1 (6 bases). Germline V gene data show CDR1 as GTSNPN and CDR2 as SVGIG (reference sequence). The V gene lost 0 bases and the J gene lost 3 bases, with 14 bases spanning the gap. This CDR3 spans 15 amino acids. Written as DNA, the CDR3 is TGTGCCTGGAGTGTATATCTAACAGGGTACACTGAAGCTTTCTTT. It translates to CAWSVYLTGYTEAFF.

The chain uses TRBV5-1 and TRBJ2-2, with 11 nucleotides matching TRBD2. V trimming: 0 bases; J trimming: 4 bases; junction bases outside the gene matches: 11. The CDR3 spans 19 residues. Germline V gene sequence: CDR1 SGHRS, CDR2 YFSETQ. CDR3: CASSLARVTSGTSTGELFF. The CDR3 coding sequence is TGCGCCAGCAGCTTGGCCCGGGTGACTAGCGGGACCTCCACCGGGGAGCTGTTTTTT.

The chain uses TRBV19 and TRBJ1-5; D is perhaps TRBD1 (6 bases). Germline CDR1 LNHDA, CDR2 SQIVND (reference sequence). The CDR3 runs to 14 residues. V lost 7 bases and J 7 bases, leaving 17 bases between the germline ends. The CDR3 loop is CASTLGGGGQPQHF. CDR3 DNA sequence: TGTGCCAGTACCCTAGGGGGGGGCGGACAGCCCCAGCATTTT.

The rearrangement joins TRBV5-1 to TRBJ1-6; maybe TRBD1 (5 bases). This CDR3 spans 14 amino acids. Germline V gives CDR1 SGHRS, CDR2 YFSETQ. V gave up 0 bases and J gave up 7 bases, with 8 bases separating them. The CDR3 coding sequence is TGCGCCAGCAGCTTGGAGGGACCCAATTCACCCCTCCACTTT. Translation: CASSLEGPNSPLHF.

This clone was found once. The V gene is TRBV6-6, the J gene TRBJ2-5, with 10 bases identical to TRBD1. The CDR3 consists of 13 residues. V lost 0 bases and J lost 14; bases outside the gene matches: 6. Germline V gene sequence: CDR1 MNHNY, CDR2 SVGAGI (reference sequence). In nucleotides, the CDR3 is TGTGCCAGCAGTTACTCGTCGGACAGGGGGGCCTACTTC. Translated, it gives CASSYSSDRGAYF.

The rearrangement uses TRBV7-6 and TRBJ1-2; TRBD1 matches at 10 bases. In germline, CDR1 is SGHVS, CDR2 FNYEAQ. Trimming cost V 3 bases and J 3 bases; bases outside gene matches: 4. The CDR3 contains 15 residues. CDR3 sequence: CASSLGTGADYGYTF. In DNA, the CDR3 is TGTGCCAGCAGCTTGGGGACAGGGGCCGACTATGGCTACACCTTC.

The gene calls are TRBV6-5 and TRBJ1-6; 7 nucleotides align to TRBD1. Germline V gene data show CDR1 as MNHEY and CDR2 as SVGAGI. V lost 6 bases, J lost 6 bases, and 5 bases stayed unmatched. CDR3 size: 14 residues. The CDR3 DNA reads as TGTGCCAGCAGGCGGGGACAGTTTAATTCACCCCTCCACTTT. Protein: CASRRGQFNSPLHF.

The chain combines TRBV15 with TRBJ2-7; 9 bases fit TRBD2. The junction had 3 bases not matched to a gene; V was cut back by 1 base and J by 5 bases. Germline V gene sequence: CDR1 LNHNV, CDR2 YYDKDF (reference sequence). The CDR3 contains 14 residues. For the CDR3, the DNA is TGTGCCACCAGCAGAGCTAGCGGGGCCGACGAGCAGTACTTC. It encodes CATSRASGADEQYF.

This clone has just one count. The chain combines TRBV7-3 with TRBJ2-1, with 7 bases identical to TRBD2. The CDR3 runs 16 residues. V trimming: 0 bases; J trimming: 4 bases; junction bases outside the gene matches: 6. Germline V gives CDR1 SGHTA, CDR2 FQGTGA. This chain's CDR3 is CASSLTRQRGYNEQFF. CDR3 sequence (DNA): TGTGCCAGCAGCTTAACGCGGCAGCGGGGTTACAATGAGCAGTTCTTC.

The chain is built from TRBV5-1 and TRBJ2-2; 9 bases are a match to TRBD1. The CDR3 length is 18 residues. Germline CDR1 is SGHRS and CDR2 is YFSETQ. Losses at the gene ends were 1 base for V and 6 bases for J; bases not matched to a gene: 13. In DNA, the CDR3 is TGCGCCAGCAGCTTGCCTTTCGGGACAGGGACTGTTGCCGGGGAGCTGTTTTTT. Residues: CASSLPFGTGTVAGELFF.

The chain uses TRBV5-6 and TRBJ2-3; D may be TRBD2 (6 bases). The CDR3 has 17 amino acids. Germline CDR1 is SGHDT and CDR2 is YYEEEE. Trimming pared 0 bases from V and 2 bases from J, leaving 16 bases between. The CDR3 nucleotides read TGTGCCAGCAGCTTGGAGCATTATGGGGGACTCACAGATACGCAGTATTTT. Its protein is CASSLEHYGGLTDTQYF.

The chain links TRBV5-6 to TRBJ1-2, with D unclear. There are 14 residues in the CDR3. CDR1 and CDR2 from the germline V gene are SGHDT and YYEEEE. V lost 0 bases and J lost 1, with 7 bases in between. The CDR3 region is CASSLVHSNYGYTF. The CDR3, as DNA: TGTGCCAGCAGCTTGGTGCACAGTAACTATGGCTACACCTTC.

The chain links TRBV7-3 to TRBJ1-1, with unresolved D. V lost 0 bases and J lost 5, with 7 bases in between. CDR1 is SGHTA and CDR2 is FQGTGA in the germline V gene. The length of the CDR3 is 13 residues. CDR3 nucleotides: TGTGCCAGCAGCTTAACAACATTGACTGAAGCTTTCTTT. Protein product: CASSLTTLTEAFF.

The chain links TRBV27 to TRBJ2-5, with 8 bases lining up with TRBD1. Per the germline V gene, CDR1 is MNHEY and CDR2 is SMNVEV (reference sequence). Trimming took 5 bases from V and 5 from J; bases not matched to a gene: 10. There are 15 residues in the CDR3. Here the CDR3 reads CASSPSLTGVETQYF. The DNA for the CDR3 is TGTGCCAGCAGTCCTTCTTTGACAGGGGTGGAGACCCAGTACTTC.

This chain joins TRBV7-9 and TRBJ1-3; D might be TRBD1 (6 bases). CDR3 length: 15 residues. Trimming took 5 bases from V and 3 from J, leaving 14 bases between them. Germline loops: CDR1 SEHNR, CDR2 FQNEAQ (reference sequence). As DNA, the CDR3 is TGTGCCAGCAGCCCGACAGGTAACGATGGAAACACCATATATTTT. Protein sequence: CASSPTGNDGNTIYF.

There are a few counts of this clone. The genes are TRBV5-4 and TRBJ1-1, with D possibly matching TRBD1 (6 bases). Germline values: CDR1 SGHNT, CDR2 YYREEE (reference sequence). Trimming removed 2 bases at V and 6 bases at J, with 11 bases between. The CDR3 is made up of 13 amino acids. The CDR3 DNA sequence: TGTGCCAGCAGCTTCACAGGGCCATCTGAAGCTTTCTTT. Its protein product is CASSFTGPSEAFF.

The chain is built from TRBV16 and TRBJ1-3; D call uncertain. The CDR3 extends over 13 amino acids. Germline V gives CDR1 KGHSY, CDR2 FQNENV. Trimming took 0 bases from V and 4 from J, leaving 4 bases between them. As DNA, the CDR3 is TGTGCCAGCAGCCAATCACTCGGAAACACCATATATTTT. This sequence encodes CASSQSLGNTIYF.

V gene TRBV6-5 combines with J gene TRBJ1-2; the D gene is possibly TRBD1 (5 bases). The germline V gene encodes CDR1 MNHEY and CDR2 SVGAGI. This CDR3 contains 15 residues. V lost 2 bases, J lost 5 bases, and 15 bases lay in between. In nucleotides, the CDR3 is TGTGCCAGCAGTTACGATAGGGGCTCGGGGTATGGCTACACCTTC. It encodes CASSYDRGSGYGYTF.

The V and J genes are TRBV3-1 (or the pseudogene TRBV3-2) and TRBJ2-3, with 9 positions matching TRBD2. The V gene end was trimmed by 7 bases and the J gene end by 0 bases; junction bases not matched to a gene: 5. CDR1 is LGHDT, CDR2 YNNKEL, per germline (reference sequence). The CDR3 is 15 amino acids. CDR3 bases: TGTGCCAGCACTAGAACTAGCGGGAGCACAGATACGCAGTATTTT. Translation: CASTRTSGSTDTQYF.

This chain connects TRBV20-1 to TRBJ1-5, with D possibly matching TRBD1 (5 bases). CDR1 DFQATT and CDR2 SNEGSKA come from the germline V gene (reference sequence). V was shortened by 3 bases and J by 5 bases, with 14 bases between the two germline ends. This CDR3 contains 14 residues. The CDR3 sequence: CSASRPGHDQPQHF. CDR3 nucleotide sequence: TGCAGTGCTAGTAGACCAGGGCACGATCAGCCCCAGCATTTT.

There are a few counts of this clone. This sequence joins TRBV11-2 and TRBJ1-2; maybe TRBD1 (6 bases). Looked up from germline, CDR1 is SGHAT and CDR2 is FQNNGV. The length of the CDR3 is 17 residues. Trimming removed 0 bases from V and 5 bases from J, with 19 bases in between. The DNA of the CDR3 is TGTGCCAGCAGCTTAGAGAGTCTTACAGGGCCGGAGTATGGCTACACCTTC. Amino acids: CASSLESLTGPEYGYTF.

The chain links TRBV11-2 to TRBJ1-1; unclear D gene. This CDR3 spans 15 amino acids. V was shortened by 4 bases and J by 10 bases, with 22 bases between the two germline ends. The V gene's germline CDR1 is SGHAT and CDR2 FQNNGV. The CDR3 DNA follows: TGTGCCAGCAGCTGGGAGCGGGCAGCTTATTCCGCAGCTTTCTTT. It is translated as CASSWERAAYSAAFF. The variable domain in full, completed from reference TRBV11-2 and TRBJ1-1, reads EAGVAQSPRYKIIEKRQSVAFWCNPISGHATLYWYQQILGQGPKLLIQFQNNGVVDDSQLPKDRFSAERLKGVDSTLKIQPAKLEDSAVYLCASSWERAAYSAAFFGQGTRLTVV.